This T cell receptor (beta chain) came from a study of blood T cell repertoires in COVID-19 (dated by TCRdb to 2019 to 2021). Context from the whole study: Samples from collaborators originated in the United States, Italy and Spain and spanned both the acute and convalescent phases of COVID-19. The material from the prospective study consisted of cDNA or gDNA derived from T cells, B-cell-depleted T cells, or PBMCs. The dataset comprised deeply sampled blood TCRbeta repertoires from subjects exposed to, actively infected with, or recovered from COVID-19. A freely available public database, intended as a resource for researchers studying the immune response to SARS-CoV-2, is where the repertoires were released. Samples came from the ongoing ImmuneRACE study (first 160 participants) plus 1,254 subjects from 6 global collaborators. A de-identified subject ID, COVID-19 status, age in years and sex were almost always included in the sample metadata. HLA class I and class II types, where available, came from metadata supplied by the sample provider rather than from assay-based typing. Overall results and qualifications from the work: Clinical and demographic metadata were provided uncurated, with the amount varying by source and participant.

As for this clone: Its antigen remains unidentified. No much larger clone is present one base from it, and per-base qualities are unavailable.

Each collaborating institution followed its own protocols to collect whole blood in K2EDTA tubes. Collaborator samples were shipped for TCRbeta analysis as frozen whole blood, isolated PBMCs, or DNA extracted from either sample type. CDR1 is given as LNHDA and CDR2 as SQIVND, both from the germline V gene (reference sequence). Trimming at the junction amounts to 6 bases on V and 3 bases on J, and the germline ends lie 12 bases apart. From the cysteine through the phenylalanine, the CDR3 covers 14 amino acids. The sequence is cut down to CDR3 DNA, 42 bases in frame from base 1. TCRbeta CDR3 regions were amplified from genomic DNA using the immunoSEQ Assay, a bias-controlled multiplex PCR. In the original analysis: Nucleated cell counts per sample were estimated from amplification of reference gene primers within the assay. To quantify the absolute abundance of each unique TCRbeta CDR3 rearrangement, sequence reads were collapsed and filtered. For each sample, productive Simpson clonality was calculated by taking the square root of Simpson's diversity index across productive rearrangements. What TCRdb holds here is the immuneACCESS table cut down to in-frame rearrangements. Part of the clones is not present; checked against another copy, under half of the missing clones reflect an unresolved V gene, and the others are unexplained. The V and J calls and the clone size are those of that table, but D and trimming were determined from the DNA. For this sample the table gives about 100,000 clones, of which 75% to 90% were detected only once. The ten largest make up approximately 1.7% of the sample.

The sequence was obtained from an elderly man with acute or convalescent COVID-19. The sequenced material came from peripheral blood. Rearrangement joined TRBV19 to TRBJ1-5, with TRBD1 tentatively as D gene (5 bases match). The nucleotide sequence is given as TGTGCCAGTAGCCCGGGACTGCTCAATCAGCCCCAGCATTTT. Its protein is CASSPGLLNQPQHF.